What follows are 7 T cell receptor beta chains derived from one specimen sequenced in a study of shared clonotypes between healthy human individuals. Here immunoSEQ multiplex PCR was the method, and the copy in TCRdb shows in-frame clones only, minus some. Of some 1.5 million clones listed, 95% to 99% were seen once; the top ten hold around 0.45%. The specimen was naive CD4+ T cells sorted from blood. Subset here: CD45RA+ positively selected. The receptor set was obtained from a man under 40 in good health.

The chain uses TRBV6-6 and TRBJ2-7; tentative D call: TRBD1 (6 bases). The CDR3 has 15 residues. V was pared by 2 bases and J by 7 bases, with 18 bases between. CDR1 and CDR2 (germline): MNHNY, SVGAGI (reference sequence). DNA for the CDR3: TGTGCCAGCAGTTACGTTGGGGACAAGTCGGGAGAGCAGTACTTC. Protein: CASSYVGDKSGEQYF.

The V and J genes are TRBV11-2 and TRBJ2-1; 7 bases are shared with TRBD2. Germline V gives CDR1 SGHAT, CDR2 FQNNGV. V lost 1 base and J lost 6; bases outside the gene matches: 6. CDR3 length: 15 residues. CDR3 nucleotide sequence: TGTGCCAGCAGCTTAGGCCGCGGGAGAGTCAATGAGCAGTTCTTC. This sequence encodes CASSLGRGRVNEQFF.

The chain carries TRBV27 and TRBJ2-2; tentative D call: TRBD1 (5 bases). The V gene lost 4 bases and the J gene lost 2 bases, with 17 bases spanning the gap. The CDR3 is 17 amino acids. CDR1 is MNHEY and CDR2 is SMNVEV in the germline V gene (reference sequence). CDR3 sequence reads: CASSSPPYQGNTGELFF. DNA of the CDR3: TGTGCCAGCAGTTCCCCTCCCTACCAGGGTAACACCGGGGAGCTGTTTTTT.

The chain uses TRBV2 and TRBJ2-5, with D perhaps matching TRBD1 or TRBD2 (6 bases each). The CDR3 extends over 16 amino acids. Germline-derived CDR1 and CDR2 are SNHLY and FYNNEI. The V and J ends lost 6 bases and 1 base respectively, with 18 bases between them. The CDR3 DNA is TGTGCCAGCAGGCATTCAGGAGGGGGAGCCCAAGAGACCCAGTACTTC. Protein: CASRHSGGGAQETQYF.

The CDR3 is CASSGGRSTDTQYF. CDR3 nucleotide sequence: TGCGCCAGCAGCGGAGGACGTAGCACAGATACGCAGTATTTT. The rearrangement uses TRBV5-1 and TRBJ2-3; a weak D match, TRBD2 (5 bases). Trimming removed 4 bases at V and 0 bases at J, with 9 bases between. The CDR3 length is 14 residues. Looked up from germline, CDR1 is SGHRS and CDR2 is YFSETQ.

The V gene is TRBV18, the J gene TRBJ2-3; D perhaps matches TRBD2 (5 bases). The germline V gene has CDR1 KGHSH and CDR2 LQKENI. The CDR3 totals 15 residues. Trimming took 3 bases from V and 2 from J, leaving 12 bases between them. The CDR3 is CASSPLGGYTDTQYF. The CDR3 DNA sequence: TGTGCCAGCTCACCCTTAGGCGGGTACACAGATACGCAGTATTTT.

The J gene is TRBJ2-7, the V gene TRBV11-1, with D possibly matching TRBD1 (5 bases). Germline CDR1 is SGHAT and CDR2 is FQDESV (reference sequence). Trimming stripped 4 bases from V and 5 bases from J, with 15 bases between. This CDR3 is 14 amino acids long. CDR3 coding DNA: TGTGCCAGCAGCTCCCAGTTTGGGGCCCACGAGCAGTACTTC. Residues: CASSSQFGAHEQYF. The entire variable domain, with the rest obtained from reference TRBV11-1 and TRBJ2-7, is as follows: EAEVAQSPRYKITEKSQAVAFWCDPISGHATLYWYRQILGQGPELLVQFQDESVVDDSQLPKDRFSAERLKGVDSTLKIQPAELGDSAMYLCASSSQFGAHEQYFGPGTRLTVT.